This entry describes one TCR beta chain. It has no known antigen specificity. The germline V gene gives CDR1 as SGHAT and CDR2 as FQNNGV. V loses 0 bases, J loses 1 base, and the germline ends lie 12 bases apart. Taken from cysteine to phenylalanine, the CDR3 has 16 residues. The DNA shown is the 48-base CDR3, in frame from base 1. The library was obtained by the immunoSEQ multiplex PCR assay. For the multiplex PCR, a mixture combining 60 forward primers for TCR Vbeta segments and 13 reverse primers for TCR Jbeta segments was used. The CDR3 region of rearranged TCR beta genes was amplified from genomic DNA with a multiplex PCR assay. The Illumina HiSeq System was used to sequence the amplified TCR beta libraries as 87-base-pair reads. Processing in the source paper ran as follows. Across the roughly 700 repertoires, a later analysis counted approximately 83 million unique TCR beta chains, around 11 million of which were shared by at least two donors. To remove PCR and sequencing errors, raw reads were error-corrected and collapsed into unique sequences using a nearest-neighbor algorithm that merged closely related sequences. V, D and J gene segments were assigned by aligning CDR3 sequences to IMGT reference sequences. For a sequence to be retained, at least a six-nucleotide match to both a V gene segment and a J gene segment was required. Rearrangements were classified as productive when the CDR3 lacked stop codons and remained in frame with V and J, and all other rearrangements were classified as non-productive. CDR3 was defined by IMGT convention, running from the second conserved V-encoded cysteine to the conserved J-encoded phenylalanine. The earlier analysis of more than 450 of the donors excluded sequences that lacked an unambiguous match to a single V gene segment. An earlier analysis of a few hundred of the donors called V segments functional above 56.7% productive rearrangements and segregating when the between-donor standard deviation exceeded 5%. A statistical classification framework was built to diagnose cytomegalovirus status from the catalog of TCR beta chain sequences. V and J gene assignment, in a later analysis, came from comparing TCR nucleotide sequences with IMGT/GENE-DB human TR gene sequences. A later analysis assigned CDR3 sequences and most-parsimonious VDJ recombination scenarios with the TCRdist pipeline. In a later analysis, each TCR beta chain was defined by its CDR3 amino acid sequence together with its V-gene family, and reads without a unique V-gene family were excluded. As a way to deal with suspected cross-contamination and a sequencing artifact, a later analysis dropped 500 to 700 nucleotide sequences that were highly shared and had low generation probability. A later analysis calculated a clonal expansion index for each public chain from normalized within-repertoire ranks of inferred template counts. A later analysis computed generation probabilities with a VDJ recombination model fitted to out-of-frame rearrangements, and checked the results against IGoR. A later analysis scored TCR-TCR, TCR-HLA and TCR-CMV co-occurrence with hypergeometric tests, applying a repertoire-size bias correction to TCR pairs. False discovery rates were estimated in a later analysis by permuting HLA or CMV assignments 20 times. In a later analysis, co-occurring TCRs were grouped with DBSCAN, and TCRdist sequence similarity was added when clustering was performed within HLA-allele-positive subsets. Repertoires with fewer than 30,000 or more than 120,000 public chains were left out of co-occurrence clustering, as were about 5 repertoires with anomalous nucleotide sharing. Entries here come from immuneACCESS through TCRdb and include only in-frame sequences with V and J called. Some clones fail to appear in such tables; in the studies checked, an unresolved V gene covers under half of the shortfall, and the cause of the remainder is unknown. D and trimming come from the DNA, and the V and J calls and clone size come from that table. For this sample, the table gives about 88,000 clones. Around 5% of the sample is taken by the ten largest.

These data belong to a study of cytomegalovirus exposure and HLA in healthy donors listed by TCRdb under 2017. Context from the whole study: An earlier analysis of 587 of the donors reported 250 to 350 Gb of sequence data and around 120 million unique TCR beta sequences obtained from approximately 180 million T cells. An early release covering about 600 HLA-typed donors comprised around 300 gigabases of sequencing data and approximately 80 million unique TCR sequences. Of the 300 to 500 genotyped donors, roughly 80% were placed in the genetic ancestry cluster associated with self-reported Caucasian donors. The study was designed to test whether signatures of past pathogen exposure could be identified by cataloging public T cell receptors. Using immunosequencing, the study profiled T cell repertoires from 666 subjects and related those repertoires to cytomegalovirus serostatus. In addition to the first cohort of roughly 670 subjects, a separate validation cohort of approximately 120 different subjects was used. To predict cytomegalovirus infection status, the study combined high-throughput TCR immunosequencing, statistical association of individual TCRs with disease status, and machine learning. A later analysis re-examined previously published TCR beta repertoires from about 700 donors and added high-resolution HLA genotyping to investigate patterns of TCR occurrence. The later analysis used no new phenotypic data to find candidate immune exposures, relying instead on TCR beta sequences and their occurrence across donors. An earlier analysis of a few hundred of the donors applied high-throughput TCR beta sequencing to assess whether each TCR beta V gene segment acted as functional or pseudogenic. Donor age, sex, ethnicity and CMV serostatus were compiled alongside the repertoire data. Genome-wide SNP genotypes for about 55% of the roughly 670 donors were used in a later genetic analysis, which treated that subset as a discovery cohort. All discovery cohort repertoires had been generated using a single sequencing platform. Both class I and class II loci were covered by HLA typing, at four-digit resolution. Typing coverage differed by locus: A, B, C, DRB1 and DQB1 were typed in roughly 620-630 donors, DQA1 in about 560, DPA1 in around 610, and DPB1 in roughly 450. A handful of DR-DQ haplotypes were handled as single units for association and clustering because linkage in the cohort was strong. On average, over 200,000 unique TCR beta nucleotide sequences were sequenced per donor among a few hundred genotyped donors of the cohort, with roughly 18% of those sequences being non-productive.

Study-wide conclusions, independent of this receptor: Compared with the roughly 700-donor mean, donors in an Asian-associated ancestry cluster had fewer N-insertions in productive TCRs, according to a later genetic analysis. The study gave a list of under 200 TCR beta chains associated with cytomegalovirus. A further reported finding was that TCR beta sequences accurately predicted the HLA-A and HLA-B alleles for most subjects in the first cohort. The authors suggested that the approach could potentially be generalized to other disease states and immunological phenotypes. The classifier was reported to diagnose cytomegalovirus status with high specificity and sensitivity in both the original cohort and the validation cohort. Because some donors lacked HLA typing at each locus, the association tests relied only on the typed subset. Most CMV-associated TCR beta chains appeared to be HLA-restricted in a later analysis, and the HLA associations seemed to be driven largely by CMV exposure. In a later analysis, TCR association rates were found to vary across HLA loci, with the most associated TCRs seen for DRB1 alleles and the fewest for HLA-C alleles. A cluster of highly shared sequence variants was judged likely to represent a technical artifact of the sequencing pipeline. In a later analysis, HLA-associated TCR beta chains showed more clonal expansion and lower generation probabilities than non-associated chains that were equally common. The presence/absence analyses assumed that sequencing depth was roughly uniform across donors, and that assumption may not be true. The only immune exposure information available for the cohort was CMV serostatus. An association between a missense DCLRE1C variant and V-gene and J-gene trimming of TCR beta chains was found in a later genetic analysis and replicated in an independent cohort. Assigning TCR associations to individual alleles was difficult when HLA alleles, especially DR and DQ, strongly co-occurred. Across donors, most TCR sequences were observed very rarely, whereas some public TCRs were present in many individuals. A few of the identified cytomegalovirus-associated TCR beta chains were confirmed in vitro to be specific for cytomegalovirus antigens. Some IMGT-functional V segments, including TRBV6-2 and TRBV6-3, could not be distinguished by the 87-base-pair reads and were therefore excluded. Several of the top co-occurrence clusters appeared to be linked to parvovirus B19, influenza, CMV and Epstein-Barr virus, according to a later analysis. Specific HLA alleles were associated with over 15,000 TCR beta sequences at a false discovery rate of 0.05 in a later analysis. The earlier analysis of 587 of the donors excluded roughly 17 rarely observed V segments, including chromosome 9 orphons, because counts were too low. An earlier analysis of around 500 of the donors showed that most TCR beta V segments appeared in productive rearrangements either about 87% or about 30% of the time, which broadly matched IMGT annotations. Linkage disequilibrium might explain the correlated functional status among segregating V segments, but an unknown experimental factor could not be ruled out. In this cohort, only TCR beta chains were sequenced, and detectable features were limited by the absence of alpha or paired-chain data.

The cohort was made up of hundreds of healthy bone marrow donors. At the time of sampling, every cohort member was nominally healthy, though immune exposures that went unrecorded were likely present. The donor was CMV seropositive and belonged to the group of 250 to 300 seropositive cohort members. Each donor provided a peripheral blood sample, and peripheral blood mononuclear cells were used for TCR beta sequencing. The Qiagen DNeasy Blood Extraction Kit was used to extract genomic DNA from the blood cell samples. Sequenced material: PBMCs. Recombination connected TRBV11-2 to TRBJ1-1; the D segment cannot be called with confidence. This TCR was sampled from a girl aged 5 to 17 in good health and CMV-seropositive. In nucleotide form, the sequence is TGTGCCAGCAGCTTAGATGTATACAAAACGAACACTGAAGCTTTCTTT. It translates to CASSLDVYKTNTEAFF.